The rows below give T cell receptor beta chains drawn from one sample of a study of cytomegalovirus exposure and HLA in healthy donors. Libraries were prepared by immunoSEQ multiplex PCR; TCRdb keeps only in-frame clonotypes and omits some of them. The table shows 150,000 to 200,000 clones, with more than 60% occurring only once. Sequences were obtained from PBMCs. All receptors come from an older woman in good health and CMV-seropositive. Each CDR3 is given with its conserved first and last residue.

17	TRBV4-2	TRBJ2-5	CASSQDISGGRQETQYF
15	TRBV27	TRBJ2-3	CASSQGSLSTDTQYF
13	TRBV29-1	TRBJ1-5	CSVGAGAGQPQHF
15	TRBV2	TRBJ1-5	CASSRGQGSNQPQHF
14	TRBV7-9	TRBJ2-2	CASSVEGYTGELVF
15	TRBV28	TRBJ2-1	CASRLRAGGANEQFF
15	TRBV5-6	TRBJ2-1	CASSPLAGGLNEQFF
14	TRBV19	TRBJ1-1	CASSTRDRATEAFF
15	TRBV27	TRBJ2-5	CATMTFNRGRETQYF
16	TRBV27	TRBJ2-2	CASSLRLLGTEGELFF
14	TRBV28	TRBJ2-5	CASSFRGSGETQYF
14	TRBV5-5	TRBJ1-4	CASSFWGHTEKLFF
16	TRBV6-5	TRBJ2-7	CASSYSGARSSYEQYF
15	TRBV2	TRBJ2-1	CASRLQGSLYNEQFF
16	TRBV7-9	TRBJ1-6	CASSLARDSNNSPLHF
16	TRBV18	TRBJ1-2	CASSPTQGAQGYGYTF
14	TRBV7-2	TRBJ1-2	CASSLGRQNYGYTF
16	TRBV19	TRBJ2-1	CASSRRQGASYNEQFF
17	TRBV6-1	TRBJ2-2	CASSEAVSGANTGELFF
15	TRBV21-1	TRBJ1-5	CASSKDGAGNQPQHF
13	TRBV6-4	TRBJ1-5	CASSRQENQPQHF
20	TRBV7-3	TRBJ2-7	CATTELAGDLLGTLIYEQYF
16	TRBV4-3	TRBJ1-5	CASSPLQTGNYQPQHF
16	TRBV7-3	TRBJ2-1	CASSLGGAVSLSEQFF
15	TRBV5-4	TRBJ2-1	CASSIRGGILNEQFF
15	TRBV15	TRBJ2-1	CATSRDLGTRNEQFF
14	TRBV9	TRBJ1-1	CASSANQGNTEAFF
15	TRBV7-9	TRBJ2-1	CASSLITRAYNEQFF
13	TRBV29-1	TRBJ1-1	CSALTGGSTEAFF
15	TRBV2	TRBJ1-4	CASNPTGGLNEKLFF
14	TRBV5-1	TRBJ1-2	CASSPPGTGGGYTF
15	TRBV5-6	TRBJ2-2	CARKDREVGTGELFF
15	TRBV14	TRBJ1-1	CASSQDPGGIAEAFF
14	TRBV6-6	TRBJ1-6	CASSYSQVNSPLHF
13	TRBV19	TRBJ2-7	CASSKTQGYEQYF